A selection of T cell receptor beta chains follows, all from one sample in a study of cytomegalovirus exposure and HLA in healthy donors. Sequencing used immunoSEQ multiplex PCR; TCRdb keeps in-frame clones, though not all of them. The table has some 150,000 clones, over 75% seen once; the top ten hold 3% to 3.5%. What was sequenced was PBMCs. These receptor sequences come from a female donor in good health and CMV-seronegative. The CDR3 runs from the conserved cysteine through the conserved F or W. The D gene is left open where the match is weak. Clone size, where shown, is once, few, many, or a class for clones that have expanded.

v_call	cdr3_length	d_call	j_call	clone_size	cdr3_aa	cdr3_nt
TRBV27	14	TRBD1	TRBJ1-1	few	CASSFRTGVAEAFF	TGTGCCAGCAGTTTCCGTACAGGGGTGGCTGAAGCTTTCTTT
TRBV4-3	14	TRBD1	TRBJ1-2	-	CASSQSGQRYGYTF	TGCGCCAGCAGCCAATCGGGACAGCGCTATGGCTACACCTTC
TRBV27	13	-	TRBJ2-7	few	CASSFGNYYEQYF	TGTGCCAGCAGTTTCGGGAACTACTACGAGCAGTACTTC
TRBV29-1	12	TRBD1	TRBJ1-2	-	CSVDKTGDGYTF	TGCAGCGTTGATAAGACAGGGGACGGCTACACCTTC
TRBV18	16	TRBD1	TRBJ1-2	-	CASSPNRDSRFYGYTF	TGTGCCAGCTCACCAAACCGGGACAGCCGCTTCTATGGCTACACCTTC
TRBV6-5	15	TRBD1	TRBJ1-6	-	CASSSDRRYNSPLHF	TGTGCCAGCAGTTCGGACAGGCGTTATAATTCACCCCTCCACTTT
TRBV7-2	16	-	TRBJ1-1	-	CASSPRGGAKNTEAFF	TGTGCCAGCAGCCCGAGGGGGGGCGCGAAGAACACTGAAGCTTTCTTT
TRBV29-1	14	TRBD1	TRBJ1-2	-	CSVGGTGKDYGYTF	TGCAGCGTTGGGGGGACAGGGAAGGACTATGGCTACACCTTC
TRBV30	15	-	TRBJ1-5	-	CAWSVGAGRNQPQHF	TGTGCCTGGAGTGTGGGGGCAGGGCGGAATCAGCCCCAGCATTTT
TRBV4-3	13	TRBD1	TRBJ2-1	-	CASSPTGFAEQFF	TGCGCCAGCAGCCCGACAGGGTTCGCTGAGCAGTTCTTC
TRBV7-2	15	TRBD2	TRBJ2-7	few	CASSFSTSGGYEQYF	TGTGCCAGCAGCTTCTCGACTAGCGGGGGGTACGAGCAGTACTTC
TRBV13	18	-	TRBJ1-2	-	CASSSFRGVPQRRDGYTF	TGTGCCAGCAGCTCGTTTCGGGGCGTCCCTCAGAGGAGGGATGGCTACACCTTC
TRBV5-1	15	-	TRBJ2-1	-	CASSLTGRDYNEQFF	TGCGCCAGCAGCTTGACAGGGAGGGACTACAATGAGCAGTTCTTC
TRBV30	17	-	TRBJ1-5	-	CAWSRGTRGVSNQPQHF	TGTGCCTGGAGTCGCGGCACCCGGGGGGTTAGCAATCAGCCCCAGCATTTT
TRBV6-1	14	-	TRBJ2-3	-	CASSVSGGTDTQYF	TGTGCCAGCAGTGTCTCAGGGGGCACAGATACGCAGTATTTT
TRBV7-6	19	TRBD2	TRBJ2-3	-	CASSSPQGLAGGPPDTQYF	TGTGCCAGCAGCTCGCCGCAGGGACTAGCGGGAGGGCCCCCAGATACGCAGTATTTT
TRBV27	18	-	TRBJ1-2	-	CASSSMGPSNPTNYGYTF	TGTGCCAGCAGTTCCATGGGGCCCTCGAACCCTACTAACTATGGCTACACCTTC
TRBV10-2	15	-	TRBJ1-1	-	CASIPKGTSNTEAFF	TGCGCCAGCATCCCAAAGGGGACTTCGAACACTGAAGCTTTCTTT
TRBV30	12	-	TRBJ1-1	-	CAWSVGRTEAFF	TGTGCCTGGAGTGTAGGCAGGACTGAAGCTTTCTTT
TRBV9	16	TRBD2	TRBJ2-3	-	CASSVVLGEGSDTQYF	TGTGCCAGCAGCGTAGTTCTGGGGGAGGGCTCCGATACGCAGTATTTT
TRBV28	13	-	TRBJ1-4	few	CASSSTGDEKLFF	TGTGCCAGCAGTAGTACGGGGGATGAAAAACTGTTTTTT
TRBV5-1	15	-	TRBJ1-4	few	CASSGGPGFNEKLFF	TGCGCCAGCAGCGGGGGCCCAGGATTTAATGAAAAACTGTTTTTT
TRBV12-2	18	-	TRBJ2-2	-	CASRLDLGTGDNTGELFF	TGTGCAAGTCGCTTAGATCTGGGGACAGGGGACAACACCGGGGAGCTGTTTTTT
TRBV4-2	16	-	TRBJ2-5	-	CASSQESRGAKETQYF	TGTGCCAGCAGCCAAGAGTCCCGGGGGGCCAAAGAGACCCAGTACTTC
TRBV2	12	-	TRBJ2-7	-	CASSVSGYEQYF	TGTGCCAGCAGTGTGTCGGGGTACGAGCAGTACTTC
TRBV7-3	15	TRBD1	TRBJ1-6	few	CASSLRAGGSSPLHF	TGTGCCAGCAGCTTAAGGGCAGGGGGGAGTTCACCCCTCCACTTT
TRBV28	15	-	TRBJ2-3	-	CASSLGREGDDTQYF	TGTGCCAGCAGTTTGGGGCGGGAAGGCGACGATACGCAGTATTTT
TRBV5-4	16	TRBD2	TRBJ2-5	-	CASSRSLAGGGETQYF	TGTGCCAGCAGCCGCTCACTAGCGGGGGGGGGAGAGACCCAGTACTTC
TRBV23-1	16	TRBD2	TRBJ2-1	-	CASSQSTSGSYNEQFF	TGCGCCAGCAGTCAGTCAACTAGCGGGAGCTACAATGAGCAGTTCTTC
TRBV19	15	-	TRBJ2-2	few	CASSRISLNTGELFF	TGTGCCAGTAGTAGGATTAGCTTAAACACCGGGGAGCTGTTTTTT
TRBV4-1	15	-	TRBJ2-7	-	CASSQDERTAYEQYF	TGCGCCAGCAGCCAAGATGAACGGACAGCCTACGAGCAGTACTTC
TRBV5-4	15	TRBD1	TRBJ2-3	-	CASMRDRGGTDTQYF	TGTGCCAGCATGAGAGACAGGGGGGGCACAGATACGCAGTATTTT
TRBV9	15	TRBD2	TRBJ2-5	once	CASSVEMSSGETQYF	TGTGCCAGCAGCGTAGAAATGTCTAGCGGGGAGACCCAGTACTTC
TRBV10-3	13	-	TRBJ1-1	-	CAINRQADTEAFF	TGTGCCATCAATCGACAGGCGGACACTGAAGCTTTCTTT
TRBV28	14	TRBD1	TRBJ2-7	few	CASSLPRGLSEQYF	TGTGCCAGCAGTTTACCTAGGGGGCTCTCCGAGCAGTACTTC
TRBV30	15	TRBD2	TRBJ2-5	-	CAWEVVGGPQETQYF	TGTGCCTGGGAGGTTGTGGGAGGGCCCCAAGAGACCCAGTACTTC
TRBV2	15	-	TRBJ2-2	-	CASSSGDIGTGELFF	TGTGCCAGCAGTTCGGGGGATATAGGGACCGGGGAGCTGTTTTTT
TRBV28	15	-	TRBJ2-1	-	CASSLRGNSYNEQFF	TGTGCCAGCAGTTTACGGGGGAACTCCTACAATGAGCAGTTCTTC
TRBV19	16	TRBD1	TRBJ2-3	-	CASSMHQGVGTDTQYF	TGTGCCAGTAGTATGCATCAGGGGGTTGGTACAGATACGCAGTATTTT
TRBV6-1	13	TRBD1	TRBJ1-2	-	CASLGQGVYGYTF	TGTGCCAGCCTTGGACAGGGGGTCTATGGCTACACCTTC
TRBV7-9	15	TRBD1	TRBJ2-6	-	CASSNRGAGANVLTF	TGTGCCAGCAGCAACAGGGGGGCGGGGGCCAACGTCCTGACTTTC
TRBV7-2	13	-	TRBJ2-7	-	CASSIYRGYEQYF	TGTGCCAGCAGCATATATAGGGGCTACGAGCAGTACTTC
TRBV14	16	-	TRBJ2-7	-	CASSQEPPQVAYEQYF	TGTGCCAGCAGCCAAGAACCTCCCCAGGTGGCCTACGAGCAGTACTTC
TRBV11-2	15	-	TRBJ2-7	-	CASSLGTIRRDEQYF	TGTGCCAGCAGCCTAGGGACGATCAGGAGGGACGAGCAGTACTTC
TRBV18	15	TRBD2	TRBJ2-1	-	CASQPPGGAKNEQFF	TGTGCCAGCCAACCACCGGGGGGGGCCAAGAATGAGCAGTTCTTC
TRBV28	13	-	TRBJ2-3	-	CASNGDNTDTQYF	TGTGCCAGCAATGGGGACAACACAGATACGCAGTATTTT
TRBV6-1	12	-	TRBJ1-6	once	CASSRSNSPLHF	TGTGCCAGCAGCCGGTCTAATTCACCCCTCCACTTT
TRBV9	11	-	TRBJ1-3	few	CASSDQVSIYF	TGTGCCAGCAGCGACCAGGTGTCCATATATTTT
TRBV19	15	TRBD1	TRBJ1-5	-	CASDGGTGSNQPQHF	TGTGCCAGTGATGGGGGGACAGGGTCAAATCAGCCCCAGCATTTT